What follows is one T cell receptor beta chain and its context. These data originate in a study of blood T cells in healthy people across ages. A sample-barcoded 5' primer and a J-beta primer mix were used in a second PCR of roughly 6 to 11 cycles. Via MiXCR, TCRdb re-called the 5' RACE reads, giving one row per CDR3 protein. The repertoire holds hundreds of thousands of distinct CDR3 sequences, with roughly 32% as singletons. The CDR3 contains 14 residues. V gave up 4 bases and J gave up 6 bases, with 18 bases separating them. Per the germline V gene, CDR1 is DFQATT and CDR2 is SNEGSKA (reference sequence).

Sequenced material: blood. The V gene is TRBV20-1, the J gene TRBJ1-1; D is perhaps TRBD1 (6 bases). This receptor was identified in a woman over 75 in good health. CDR3 DNA sequence: TGCAGTGCTACCAGACAGGCTCCGTCCCCTGAAGCTTTCTTT. It encodes CSATRQAPSPEAFF.